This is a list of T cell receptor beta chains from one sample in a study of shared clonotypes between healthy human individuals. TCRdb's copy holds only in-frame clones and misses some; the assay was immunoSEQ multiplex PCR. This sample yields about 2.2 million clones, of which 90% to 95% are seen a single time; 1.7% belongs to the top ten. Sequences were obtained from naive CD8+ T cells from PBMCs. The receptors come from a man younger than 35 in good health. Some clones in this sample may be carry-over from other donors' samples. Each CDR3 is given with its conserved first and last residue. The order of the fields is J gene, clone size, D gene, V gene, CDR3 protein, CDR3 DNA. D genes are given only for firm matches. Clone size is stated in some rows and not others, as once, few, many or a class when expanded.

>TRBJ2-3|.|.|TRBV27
CASRSGAKSTDTQYF
TGTGCCAGCAGGAGTGGGGCGAAGAGCACAGATACGCAGTATTTT
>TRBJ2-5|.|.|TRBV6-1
CASSEWVVPQETQYF
TGTGCCAGCAGTGAATGGGTAGTGCCCCAAGAGACCCAGTACTTC
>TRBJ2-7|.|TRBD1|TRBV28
CASSPHLFGTGGPYEQYF
TGTGCCAGCAGTCCCCACCTTTTCGGGACAGGGGGTCCCTACGAGCAGTACTTC
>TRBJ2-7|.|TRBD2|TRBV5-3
CARSTCGGDSYEQYF
TGTGCCAGAAGTACATGTGGGGGGGACTCCTACGAGCAGTACTTC
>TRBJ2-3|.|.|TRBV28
CASRYRGGADTQYF
TGTGCCAGCAGGTACAGGGGGGGCGCAGATACGCAGTATTTT
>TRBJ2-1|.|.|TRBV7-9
CASSHYGTQLGFEQFF
TGTGCCAGCAGCCATTACGGGACACAACTAGGATTTGAGCAGTTCTTC
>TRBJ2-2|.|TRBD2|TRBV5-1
CASSLAGSERERTRELFF
TGCGCCAGCAGCTTGGCCGGTAGTGAGCGGGAGAGGACCCGGGAGCTGTTTTTT
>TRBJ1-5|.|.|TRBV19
CASTHLPGPNPPQHF
TGTGCCAGTACCCACTTACCGGGACCGAACCCGCCCCAGCATTTT
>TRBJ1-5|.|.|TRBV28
CASSLFSETFEPQHF
TGTGCCAGCAGTTTGTTTTCAGAGACGTTCGAACCCCAGCATTTT
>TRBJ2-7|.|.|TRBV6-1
CASSPLGSSDYEQYF
TGTGCCAGCAGTCCCCTGGGGTCTTCGGACTACGAGCAGTACTTC
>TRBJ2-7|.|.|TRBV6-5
CASSYSRGARDEQYF
TGTGCCAGCAGTTACTCGAGGGGGGCGAGAGACGAGCAGTACTTC
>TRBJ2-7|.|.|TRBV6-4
CASSDSGKGEQYF
TGTGCCAGCAGTGACTCAGGCAAGGGCGAGCAGTACTTC
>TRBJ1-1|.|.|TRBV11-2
CASSTRGGLGTEAFF
TGTGCCAGCAGCACCCGTGGGGGGCTAGGCACTGAAGCTTTCTTT
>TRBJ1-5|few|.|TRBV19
CASSLGSLGPQHF
TGTGCCAGTAGTTTAGGAAGCTTGGGGCCCCAGCATTTT
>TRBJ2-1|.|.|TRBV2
CALAGQFF
TGTGCCCTGGCCGGGCAGTTCTTC
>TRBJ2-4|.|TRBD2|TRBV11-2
CASSPFSGSSAKNIQYF
TGTGCCAGCAGCCCGTTCAGCGGGAGTTCGGCCAAAAACATTCAGTACTTC
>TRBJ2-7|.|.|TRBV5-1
CASSLDRDPYEQYF
TGCGCCAGCAGCTTGGACAGAGATCCCTACGAGCAGTACTTC
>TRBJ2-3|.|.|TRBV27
CASGLTDMSTDTQYF
TGTGCCAGCGGTTTAACGGACATGAGCACAGATACGCAGTATTTT
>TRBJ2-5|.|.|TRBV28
CASSSRAPLQETQYF
TGTGCCAGCAGTTCCCGGGCTCCGTTACAAGAGACCCAGTACTTC
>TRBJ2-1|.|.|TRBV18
CASSPYRSFGGNEQFF
TGTGCCAGCTCACCTTACCGGAGCTTCGGGGGAAATGAGCAGTTCTTC
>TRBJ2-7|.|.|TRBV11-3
CASSLDGEQYF
TGTGCCAGCAGCTTAGATGGTGAGCAGTACTTC
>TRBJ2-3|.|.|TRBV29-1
CSVDLSQFTDTQYF
TGCAGCGTTGACCTAAGCCAATTCACAGATACGCAGTATTTT
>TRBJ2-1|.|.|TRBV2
CATPTGVGEQFF
TGTGCCACCCCGACGGGGGTCGGGGAGCAGTTCTTC
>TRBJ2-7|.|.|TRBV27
CASSFLNEQYF
TGTGCCAGCAGTTTTTTGAACGAGCAGTACTTC
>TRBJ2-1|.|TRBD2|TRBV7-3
CASSSLAGGYYNEQFF
TGTGCCAGCAGCTCCCTAGCGGGAGGCTACTACAATGAGCAGTTCTTC
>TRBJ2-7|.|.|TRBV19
CASSIDLYLGYEQYF
TGTGCCAGTAGTATAGATCTATATCTCGGCTACGAGCAGTACTTC
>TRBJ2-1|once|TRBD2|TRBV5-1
CASSLGRREAAREQFF
TGCGCCAGCAGCTTGGGAAGGCGGGAGGCCGCCAGGGAGCAGTTCTTC
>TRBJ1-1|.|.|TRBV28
CASSLSPTNTEAFF
TGTGCCAGCAGTTTATCCCCTACGAACACTGAAGCTTTCTTT